Listed here are 11 T cell receptor beta chains from one sample, sequenced in a study of T cells after yellow fever vaccination. TCRdb itself ran the 5' RACE reads through MiXCR, one entry per CDR3 protein. The sample shows a few hundred thousand distinct CDR3 sequences, roughly 7% of them seen only once. The input for sequencing was PBMCs, taken about 49 days after the first yellow fever vaccination. These receptor sequences come from a man in his late teens or twenties who received the YFV17D yellow fever vaccine.

The chain links TRBV18 to TRBJ2-7; D perhaps matches TRBD1 (6 bases). The CDR3 has 13 residues. Germline CDR1 reads KGHSH; CDR2 reads LQKENI. The V end lost 8 bases, the J end lost 0 bases, and 11 bases lay between the germline ends. CDR3 in DNA: TGTGCCAGCAGACAGGACAGCTCCTACGAGCAGTACGTC. It specifies CASRQDSSYEQYV.

This clonotype has at least ten counts. The V call is TRBV5-1, the J call TRBJ1-4, with D tentatively TRBD1 (6 bases). Trimming took off 0 bases at V and 8 bases at J, with 17 bases between the two ends. Looked up from germline, CDR1 is SGHRS and CDR2 is YFSETQ. The CDR3 sequence is 16 residues long. The CDR3 region is CASSLESGALGEKLFF. In nucleotides, the CDR3 is TGCGCCAGCAGCTTGGAGTCAGGGGCGCTCGGGGAAAAACTGTTTTTT.

This clonotype appeared a few times. The chain recombines TRBV10-3 with TRBJ1-5; D call uncertain. Germline CDR1 is ENHRY and CDR2 is SYGVKD. V lost 3 bases, J lost 6 bases, and 15 bases lay in between. The CDR3 length is 15 residues. The CDR3 spells CAISDWSTEGQPQHF. CDR3 in DNA: TGTGCCATCAGTGACTGGTCTACGGAAGGTCAGCCCCAGCATTTT.

The genes are TRBV18 and TRBJ1-1; D possibly corresponds to TRBD1 (5 bases). The CDR3 totals 13 residues. Between the trimmed V and J ends, which lost 3 bases and 5 bases, there was a span of 10 bases. CDR1 and CDR2 from the germline V gene are KGHSH and LQKENI. The CDR3 protein is CASSPPGGTEAFF. CDR3 coding DNA: TGTGCCAGCTCACCTCCGGGGGGAACTGAAGCTTTCTTT.

This clonotype was seen a handful of times. The chain couples TRBV5-1 to TRBJ2-7; 7 bases agree with TRBD1. Trimming at V came to 4 bases and at J to 3 bases, leaving 10 bases not matched to a gene. Germline loops: CDR1 SGHRS, CDR2 YFSETQ. CDR3 length: 15 amino acids. CDR3 loop: CASSTTGPVDYEQYF. CDR3 nucleotides: TGCGCCAGCAGCACGACAGGGCCCGTTGACTACGAGCAGTACTTC.

This clonotype was observed at least ten times. The V gene is TRBV5-1, the J gene TRBJ2-1; either TRBD1 or TRBD2 may supply D (5 bases each). From germline, CDR1 is SGHRS and CDR2 YFSETQ. The CDR3 consists of 13 residues. V was clipped by 5 bases and J by 5 bases, with 11 bases between them. CDR3 protein: CASSWGLNNEQFF. The CDR3 DNA sequence: TGCGCCAGCAGTTGGGGGTTGAACAATGAGCAGTTCTTC.

The chain uses TRBV20-1 and TRBJ2-3; 7 bases match TRBD2. The germline CDR1 and CDR2 sequences are DFQATT and SNEGSKA (reference sequence). V lost 1 base to trimming and J lost 4 bases; unmatched junction nucleotides: 8. CDR3 length: 15 residues. The CDR3 nucleotides read TGCAGTGCTAGAGTTGGGGGGGGGAGTGCAGATACGCAGTATTTT. Encoded protein: CSARVGGGSADTQYF.

V gene TRBV7-8 combines with J gene TRBJ2-1, with D possibly being TRBD2 (7 bases). This CDR3 is 14 amino acids long. V shed 5 bases and J shed 10 bases, with 18 bases lying between them. Germline V CDR1 and CDR2: SGHVS, FQNEAQ. The CDR3 loop reads CASSPTGGAREQFF. The CDR3 nucleotides are TGTGCCAGCAGCCCCACTGGGGGGGCAAGGGAGCAGTTCTTC.

This clonotype was seen a handful of times. V is TRBV5-1 and J is TRBJ1-2; no definite D call. The germline gives CDR1 SGHRS, CDR2 YFSETQ. The V end lost 5 bases, the J end lost 8 bases, and 10 bases lay between the germline ends. CDR3 length: 11 amino acids. CDR3 nucleotides: TGCGCCAGCAGACACGACGGCGGCTACACCTTC. This encodes CASRHDGGYTF.

This clonotype appeared a few times. This sequence joins TRBV12-3 or TRBV12-4 and TRBJ1-1; unclear D gene. The CDR3 totals 16 residues. The germline V and J ends were trimmed by 2 bases and 0 bases, with 13 bases remaining between them. Here the CDR3 reads CASSLRSGSMNTEAFF. The CDR3 nucleotides are TGTGCCAGCAGTTTAAGGTCGGGGAGCATGAACACTGAAGCTTTCTTT.

This clonotype showed up just a few times. V gene TRBV7-9 combines with J gene TRBJ2-1; 10 bases match TRBD2. This CDR3 contains 16 residues. CDR1 SEHNR and CDR2 FQNEAQ come from the germline V gene (reference sequence). V was clipped by 1 base and J by 9 bases; unmatched bases: 9. This CDR3 is CASSLVATSGRGEQFF. In nucleotides, the CDR3 is TGTGCCAGCAGCTTAGTAGCGACTAGCGGGCGGGGTGAGCAGTTCTTC.